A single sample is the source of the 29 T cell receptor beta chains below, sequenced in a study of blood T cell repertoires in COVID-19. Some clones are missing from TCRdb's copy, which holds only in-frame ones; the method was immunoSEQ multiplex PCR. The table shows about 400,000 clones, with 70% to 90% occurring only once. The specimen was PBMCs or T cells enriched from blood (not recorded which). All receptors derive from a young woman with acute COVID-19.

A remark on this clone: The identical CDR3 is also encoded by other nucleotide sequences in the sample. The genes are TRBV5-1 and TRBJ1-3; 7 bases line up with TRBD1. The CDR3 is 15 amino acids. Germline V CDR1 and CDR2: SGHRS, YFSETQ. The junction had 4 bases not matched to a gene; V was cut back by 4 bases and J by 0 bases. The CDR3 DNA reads TGCGCCAGCAGCCTCGGGACAGCCTCTGGAAACACCATATATTTT. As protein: CASSLGTASGNTIYF.

CDR3 sequence reads: CASSQYQGYTF. Here the CDR3 DNA reads TGTGCCAGCAGCCAATACCAGGGCTACACCTTC. The gene calls are TRBV3-1 (or the pseudogene TRBV3-2) and TRBJ1-2, with D unresolved. This CDR3 is built from 11 residues. Between the trimmed V and J ends, which lost 2 bases and 8 bases, there was a span of 6 bases. Germline loops: CDR1 LGHDT, CDR2 YNNKEL (reference sequence).

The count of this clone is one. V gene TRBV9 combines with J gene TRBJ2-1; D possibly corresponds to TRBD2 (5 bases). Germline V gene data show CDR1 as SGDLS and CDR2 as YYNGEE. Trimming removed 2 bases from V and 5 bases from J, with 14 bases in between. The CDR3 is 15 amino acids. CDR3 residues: CASSVEGAGHNEQFF. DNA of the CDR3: TGTGCCAGCAGCGTTGAGGGTGCCGGCCACAATGAGCAGTTCTTC.

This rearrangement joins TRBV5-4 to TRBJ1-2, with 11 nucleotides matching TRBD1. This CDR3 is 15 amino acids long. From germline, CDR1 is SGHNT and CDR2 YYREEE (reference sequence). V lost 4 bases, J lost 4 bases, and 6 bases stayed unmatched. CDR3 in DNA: TGTGCCAGCAGCCCGGGGACAGGGGGGTCCTATGGCTACACCTTC. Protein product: CASSPGTGGSYGYTF.

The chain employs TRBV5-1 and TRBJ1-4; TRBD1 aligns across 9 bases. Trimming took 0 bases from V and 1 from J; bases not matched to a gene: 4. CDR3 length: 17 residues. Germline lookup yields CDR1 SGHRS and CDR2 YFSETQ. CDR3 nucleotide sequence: TGCGCCAGCAGCTTGGTCTTGGGACAGGGAACTAATGAAAAACTGTTTTTT. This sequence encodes CASSLVLGQGTNEKLFF.

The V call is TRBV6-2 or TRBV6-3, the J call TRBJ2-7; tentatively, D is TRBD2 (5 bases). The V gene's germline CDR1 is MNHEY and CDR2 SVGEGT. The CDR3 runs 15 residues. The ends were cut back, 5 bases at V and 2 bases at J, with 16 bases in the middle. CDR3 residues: CASSPATSLAYEQYF. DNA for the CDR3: TGTGCCAGCAGTCCAGCTACCTCACTAGCCTACGAGCAGTACTTC.

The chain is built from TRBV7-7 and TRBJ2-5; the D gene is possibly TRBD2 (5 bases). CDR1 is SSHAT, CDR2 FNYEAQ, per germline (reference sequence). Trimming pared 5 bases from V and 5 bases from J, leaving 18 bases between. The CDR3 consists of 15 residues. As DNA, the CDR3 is TGTGCCAGCAGCCGCCGGGAAGGAGAGGTGGAGACCCAGTACTTC. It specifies CASSRREGEVETQYF.

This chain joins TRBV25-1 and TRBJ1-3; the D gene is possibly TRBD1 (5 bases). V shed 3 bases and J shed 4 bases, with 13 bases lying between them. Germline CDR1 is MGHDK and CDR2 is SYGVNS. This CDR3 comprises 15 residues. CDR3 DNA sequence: TGTGCCAGCAGTGAGGAACTCCGGACAGGAAACACCATATATTTT. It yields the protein CASSEELRTGNTIYF.

This CDR3 reads CASSYDRAHYGYTF. The DNA for the CDR3 is TGCGCCAGCAGCTATGACAGGGCCCACTATGGCTACACCTTC. The J gene is TRBJ1-2, the V gene TRBV5-1, with 7 bases fitting TRBD1. CDR3 length equals 14 residues. The V gene end was trimmed by 3 bases and the J gene end by 3 bases; junction bases not matched to a gene: 5. CDR1 is SGHRS and CDR2 is YFSETQ in the germline V gene.

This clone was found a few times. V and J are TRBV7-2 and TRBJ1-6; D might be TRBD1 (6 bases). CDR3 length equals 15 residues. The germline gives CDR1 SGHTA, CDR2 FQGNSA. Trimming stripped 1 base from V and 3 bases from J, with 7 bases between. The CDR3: CASSLGGGYNSPLHF. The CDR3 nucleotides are TGTGCCAGCAGCTTAGGAGGGGGCTATAATTCACCCCTCCACTTT.

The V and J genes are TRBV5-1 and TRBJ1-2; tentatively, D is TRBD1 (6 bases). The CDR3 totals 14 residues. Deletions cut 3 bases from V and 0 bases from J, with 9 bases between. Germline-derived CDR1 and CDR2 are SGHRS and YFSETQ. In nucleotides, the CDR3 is TGCGCCAGCAGCTCCGGGGGGCCTAACTATGGCTACACCTTC. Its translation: CASSSGGPNYGYTF.

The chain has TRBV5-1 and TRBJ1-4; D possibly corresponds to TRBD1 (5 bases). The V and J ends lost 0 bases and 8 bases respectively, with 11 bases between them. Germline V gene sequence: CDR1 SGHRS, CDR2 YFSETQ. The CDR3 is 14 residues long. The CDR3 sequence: CASSLVQAGEKLFF. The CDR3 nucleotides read TGCGCCAGCAGCTTGGTTCAAGCAGGGGAAAAACTGTTTTTT. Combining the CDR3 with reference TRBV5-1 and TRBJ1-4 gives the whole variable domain KAGVTQTPRYLIKTRGQQVTLSCSPISGHRSVSWYQQTPGQGLQFLFEYFSETQRNKGNFPGRFSGRQFSNSRSEMNVSTLELGDSALYLCASSLVQAGEKLFFGSGTQLSVL.

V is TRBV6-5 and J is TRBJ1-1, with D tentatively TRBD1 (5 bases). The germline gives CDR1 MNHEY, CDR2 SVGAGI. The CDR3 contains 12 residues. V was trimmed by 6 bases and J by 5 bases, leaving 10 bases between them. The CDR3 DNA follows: TGTGCCAGCAGCAAAGCAGGGACTGAAGCTTTCTTT. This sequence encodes CASSKAGTEAFF.

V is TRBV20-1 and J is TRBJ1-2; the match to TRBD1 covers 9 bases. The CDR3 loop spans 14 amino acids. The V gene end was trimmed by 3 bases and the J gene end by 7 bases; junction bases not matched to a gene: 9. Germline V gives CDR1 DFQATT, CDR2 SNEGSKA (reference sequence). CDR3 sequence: CSASPLQGASGYTF. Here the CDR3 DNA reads TGCAGTGCTAGTCCACTACAGGGGGCAAGTGGCTACACCTTC.

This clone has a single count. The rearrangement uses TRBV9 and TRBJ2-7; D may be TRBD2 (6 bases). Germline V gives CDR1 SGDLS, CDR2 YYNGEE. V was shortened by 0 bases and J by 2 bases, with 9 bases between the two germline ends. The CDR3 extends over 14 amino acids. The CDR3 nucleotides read TGTGCCAGCAGCGTAGAGGCTAGCGCCTACGAGCAGTACTTC. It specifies CASSVEASAYEQYF.

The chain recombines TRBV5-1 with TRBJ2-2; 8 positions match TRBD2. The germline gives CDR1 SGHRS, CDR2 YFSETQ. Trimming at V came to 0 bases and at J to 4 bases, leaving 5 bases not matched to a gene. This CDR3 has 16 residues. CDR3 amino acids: CASSLVLSGVTGELFF. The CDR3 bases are TGCGCCAGCAGCTTGGTTCTTAGCGGGGTCACCGGGGAGCTGTTTTTT.

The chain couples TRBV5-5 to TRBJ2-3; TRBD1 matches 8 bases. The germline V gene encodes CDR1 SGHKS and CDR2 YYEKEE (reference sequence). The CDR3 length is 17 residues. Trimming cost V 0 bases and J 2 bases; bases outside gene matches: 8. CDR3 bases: TGTGCCAGCAGCTTGGAACTAACCCAGGGGGCCACAGATACGCAGTATTTT. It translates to CASSLELTQGATDTQYF.

CDR3 residues: CASSSMGQGGVGYTF. CDR3 DNA: TGTGCCAGCAGCTCTATGGGACAGGGAGGCGTCGGCTACACCTTC. V and J are TRBV11-2 and TRBJ1-2, with 9 bases matching TRBD1. The CDR3 contains 15 residues. Losses at the gene ends were 4 bases for V and 8 bases for J; bases not matched to a gene: 11. CDR1 and CDR2 (germline): SGHAT, FQNNGV.

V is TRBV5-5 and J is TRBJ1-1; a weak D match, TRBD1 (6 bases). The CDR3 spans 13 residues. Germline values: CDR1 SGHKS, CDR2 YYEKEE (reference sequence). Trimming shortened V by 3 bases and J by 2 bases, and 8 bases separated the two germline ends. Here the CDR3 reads CASSSQGNTEAFF. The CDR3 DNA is TGTGCCAGCAGCTCACAGGGAAACACTGAAGCTTTCTTT.

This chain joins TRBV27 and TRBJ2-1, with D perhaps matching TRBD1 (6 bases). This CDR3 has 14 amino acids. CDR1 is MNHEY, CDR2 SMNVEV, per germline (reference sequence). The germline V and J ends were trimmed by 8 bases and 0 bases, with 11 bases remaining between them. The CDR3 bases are TGTGCCAGCGGGGGACATAACTCCTACAATGAGCAGTTCTTC. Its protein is CASGGHNSYNEQFF.

The CDR3 DNA sequence: TGTGCCAGCAGTGAATCGGGGACAGTCTCTGGAAACACCATATATTTT. Its protein is CASSESGTVSGNTIYF. This chain links TRBV2 with TRBJ1-3; 7 positions match TRBD1. The V gene's germline CDR1 is SNHLY and CDR2 FYNNEI. V shed 2 bases, J shed 0 bases, and the junction held 4 bases outside the gene matches. There are 16 residues in the CDR3.

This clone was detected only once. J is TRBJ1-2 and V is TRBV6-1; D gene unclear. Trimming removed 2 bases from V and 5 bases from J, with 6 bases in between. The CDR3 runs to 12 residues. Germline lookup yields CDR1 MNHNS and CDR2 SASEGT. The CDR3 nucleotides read TGTGCCAGCAGTGAACGGGATTATGGCTACACCTTC. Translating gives CASSERDYGYTF.

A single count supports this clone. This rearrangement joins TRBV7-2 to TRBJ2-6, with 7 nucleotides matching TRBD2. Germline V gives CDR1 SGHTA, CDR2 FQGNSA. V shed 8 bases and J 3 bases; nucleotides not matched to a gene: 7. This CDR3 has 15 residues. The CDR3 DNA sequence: TGTGCCAGCGCCCACGGCGGGGGTGGGGCCAACGTCCTGACTTTC. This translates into CASAHGGGGANVLTF.

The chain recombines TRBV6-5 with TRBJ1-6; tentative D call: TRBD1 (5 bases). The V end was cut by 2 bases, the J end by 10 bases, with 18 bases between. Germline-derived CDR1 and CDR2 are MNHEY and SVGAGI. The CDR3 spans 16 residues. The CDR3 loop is CASSYGGTGRGSPLHF. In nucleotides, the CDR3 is TGTGCCAGCAGTTACGGAGGGACGGGCCGTGGGTCACCCCTCCACTTT.

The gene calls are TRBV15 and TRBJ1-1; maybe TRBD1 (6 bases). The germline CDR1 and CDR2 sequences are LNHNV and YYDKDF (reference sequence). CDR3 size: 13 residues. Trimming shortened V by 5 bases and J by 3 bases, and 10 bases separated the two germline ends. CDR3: CATSGSGDTEAFF. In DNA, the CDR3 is TGTGCCACCAGCGGATCAGGGGACACTGAAGCTTTCTTT. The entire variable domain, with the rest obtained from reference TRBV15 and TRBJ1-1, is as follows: DAMVIQNPRYQVTQFGKPVTLSCSQTLNHNVMYWYQQKSSQAPKLLFHYYDKDFNNEADTPDNFQSRRPNTSFCFLDIRSPGLGDTAMYLCATSGSGDTEAFFGQGTRLTVV.

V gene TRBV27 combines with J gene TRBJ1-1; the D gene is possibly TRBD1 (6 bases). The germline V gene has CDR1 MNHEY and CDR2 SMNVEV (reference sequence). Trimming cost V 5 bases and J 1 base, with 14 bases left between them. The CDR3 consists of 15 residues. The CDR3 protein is CASSRQQGANTEAFF. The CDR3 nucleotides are TGTGCCAGCAGTAGACAACAGGGAGCGAACACTGAAGCTTTCTTT.

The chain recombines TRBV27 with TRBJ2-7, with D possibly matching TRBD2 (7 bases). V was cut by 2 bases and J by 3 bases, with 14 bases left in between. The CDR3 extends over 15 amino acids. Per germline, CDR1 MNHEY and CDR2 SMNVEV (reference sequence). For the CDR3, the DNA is TGTGCCAGCAGTTTAGTGGGGGGGCAGATCTACGAGCAGTACTTC. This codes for CASSLVGGQIYEQYF.

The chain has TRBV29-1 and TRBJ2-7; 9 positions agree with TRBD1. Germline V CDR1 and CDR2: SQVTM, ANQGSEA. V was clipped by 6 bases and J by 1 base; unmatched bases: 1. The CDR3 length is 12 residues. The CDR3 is CSVGTGSYEQYF. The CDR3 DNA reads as TGCAGCGTGGGGACAGGGTCCTACGAGCAGTACTTC.

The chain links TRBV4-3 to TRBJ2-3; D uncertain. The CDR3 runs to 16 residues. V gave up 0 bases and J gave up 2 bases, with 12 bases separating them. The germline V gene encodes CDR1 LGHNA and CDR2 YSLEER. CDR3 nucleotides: TGCGCCAGCAGCCAAGAGGTCCGACAATTCACAGATACGCAGTATTTT. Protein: CASSQEVRQFTDTQYF.